A single sample gave rise to the 5 T cell receptor beta chains below, sequenced in a study of human CD8 memory T cell subsets. UMI-labeled 5' RACE produced the TCR beta libraries. TCRdb re-called the 5' RACE reads and shows each CDR3 protein once, DNA omitted. The repertoire table contains 10,000 to 14,000 distinct CDR3 sequences. Sequencing was done on a sample of CD8+ T cells from PBMCs. The receptors were gathered from a human donor in good health.

V is TRBV24-1 and J is TRBJ2-1; TCRdb lists TRBD1, though no DNA is available to test this call. CDR3 length equals 13 residues. Germline values: CDR1 KGHDR, CDR2 SFDVKD. The CDR3 spells CATSDLVGGVQFF.

This clonotype is classed as medium-sized by frequency. This sequence joins TRBV28 and TRBJ1-4; the D call from TCRdb, TRBD1, cannot be confirmed without DNA. The CDR3 spans 16 residues. Per the germline V gene, CDR1 is MDHEN and CDR2 is SYDVKM. CDR3 in amino acids: CASTTTGVGNQEKLFF.

The chain recombines TRBV3-1 with TRBJ2-7; no DNA is available, so the TRBD1 call from TCRdb remains unchecked. CDR3 length equals 14 residues. Germline CDR1 and CDR2: LGHDT and YNNKEL (reference sequence). The CDR3 sequence is CASSLSTGSYEQYF.

The gene calls are TRBV25-1 and TRBJ2-7; TCRdb lists TRBD1, though no DNA is available to test this call. Germline CDR1 reads MGHDK; CDR2 reads SYGVNS. The CDR3 contains 14 residues. CDR3 loop: CASSESGGSYEQYF.

The rearrangement uses TRBV7-8 and TRBJ2-1; the D call from TCRdb, TRBD1, cannot be confirmed without DNA. The CDR3 contains 15 residues. The V gene's germline CDR1 is SGHVS and CDR2 FQNEAQ. The CDR3 is CASSKARGPYNEQFF.